The entry that follows covers one T cell receptor (beta chain) sequence. What it binds is unknown. An overnight rest at 37°C with 200 IU/ml IL-2 preceded regulatory T cell sorting from thawed PBMCs. The record originates from a study of Tregs in tolerant kidney transplant recipients. Study-wide context: The nonmyeloablative bone marrow transplants came from related graft donors, with transient mixed chimerism.

Study-level findings and limits: In tolerant patients, donor-specific Tregs outgrew total Tregs, suggesting antigen-driven expansion. Findings come from small patient numbers and require larger validation.

This CDR3 has 14 amino acids. With V trimmed by 7 bases and J by 6 bases, 4 bases remained unmatched. Germline CDR1 LNHDA, CDR2 SQIVND (reference sequence). Clones were read by immunoSEQ multiplex PCR, and TCRdb kept only the in-frame ones, dropping some. The sample records 50,000 to 75,000 clones, approximately 85% being singletons. The receptor's source is a human donor who received a combined kidney and bone marrow transplant. This chain connects TRBV19 to TRBJ2-3, with 13 nucleotides matching TRBD2. The material was Tregs from blood, obtained before the transplant. The CDR3 is CASTMTSGRDTQYF. CDR3 nucleotide sequence: TGTGCCAGTACGATGACTAGCGGGAGGGATACGCAGTATTTT. Together with reference TRBV19 and TRBJ2-3, the CDR3 gives the full variable domain: DGGITQSPKYLFRKEGQNVTLSCEQNLNHDAMYWYRQDPGQGLRLIYYSQIVNDFQKGDIAEGYSVSREKKESFPLTVTSAQKNPTAFYLCASTMTSGRDTQYFGPGTRLTVL.